The clone carrying this TCR beta chain was seen at least ten times. Antigen: not known. TCRdb processed the 5' RACE reads anew with MiXCR; each CDR3 protein has one entry. The table has about 500,000 distinct CDR3 sequences, roughly 5% seen once; the top ten hold roughly 3.5%. These data originate in a study of CD8 T cells in ankylosing spondylitis. Study-wide findings and caveats: Certain motif variants had earlier been reported in reactive arthritis synovial fluid and blood. One TCR beta motif, made up of under ten highly homologous variants, appeared characteristic of ankylosing spondylitis blood.

Sequencing was carried out using blood, either unsorted or a sorted T cell fraction (not recorded which). The clonotype was recovered from a male donor with ankylosing spondylitis.

CDR3 in amino acids: CASSSEGFTEAFF. DNA for the CDR3: TGTGCCAGCAGCTCTGAGGGATTCACTGAAGCTTTCTTT. The chain couples TRBV7-9 to TRBJ1-1; unclear D gene. Trimming pared 4 bases from V and 4 bases from J, leaving 10 bases between. The CDR3 is 13 residues long. Germline V gives CDR1 SEHNR, CDR2 FQNEAQ (reference sequence). Complete variable domain (other parts from reference TRBV7-9 and TRBJ1-1): DTGVSQNPRHKITKRGQNVTFRCDPISEHNRLYWYRQTLGQGPEFLTYFQNEAQLEKSRLLSDRFSAERPKGSFSTLEIQRTEQGDSAMYLCASSSEGFTEAFFGQGTRLTVV.